Presented here are 19 T cell receptor beta chains from one specimen sequenced in a study of shared clonotypes between healthy human individuals. The table came from immunoSEQ multiplex PCR; TCRdb's copy has only in-frame clones and leaves some out. Among 2 million to 2.5 million clones listed, approximately 95% were seen once. The sequencing sample was made of naive CD4+ T cells from PBMCs. Subset here: CD45RA+ positively selected. All receptors come from a man between 18 and 35 years old in good health. Some clones in this sample may be carry-over from other donors' samples.

The chain recombines TRBV30 with TRBJ1-3; TRBD1 agrees at 8 bases. V lost 2 bases and J lost 3; bases outside the gene matches: 3. The CDR3 totals 14 residues. The germline CDR1 and CDR2 sequences are GTSNPN and SVGIG (reference sequence). As DNA, the CDR3 is TGTGCCTGGAGTCAGGGGGCGATTGGAAACACCATATATTTT. Its protein product is CAWSQGAIGNTIYF.

This clone was detected only once. V is TRBV16 and J is TRBJ2-3, with no clear D. Germline-derived CDR1 and CDR2 are KGHSY and FQNENV. V dropped 2 bases and J dropped 3 bases, with 9 bases sitting between them. The CDR3 loop spans 14 amino acids. CDR3 coding DNA: TGTGCCAGCAGCCAAACGGATCAAACAGATACGCAGTATTTT. It translates to CASSQTDQTDTQYF.

The DNA of the CDR3 is TGTGCCACCGGGGGCGGGAAAACGAACACCGGGGAGCTGTTTTTT. It translates to CATGGGKTNTGELFF. The J gene is TRBJ2-2, the V gene TRBV28; TRBD1 or TRBD2 may be the D gene (6 bases each). V shed 10 bases and J shed 0 bases, with 15 bases lying between them. The CDR3 covers 15 residues. The germline CDR1 and CDR2 sequences are MDHEN and SYDVKM.

This clone is a singleton in its sample. This rearrangement joins TRBV21-1 to TRBJ2-3; the tabulated D call, TRBD2, remains unverified against the DNA. TRBV21-1 is flagged as a pseudogene. This CDR3 is 16 amino acids long. In DNA, the CDR3 is TGTGCCAGCAGCACCCCCCGCTGGAGTAGCACAGATACGCAGTATTTT. This sequence encodes CASSTPRWSSTDTQYF.

A note on this clone: Other DNA sequences in this sample translate to the same CDR3. The rearrangement joins TRBV5-1 to TRBJ1-1, with unresolved D. V lost 1 base and J lost 1, with 8 bases in between. From germline, CDR1 is SGHRS and CDR2 YFSETQ. The CDR3 length is 14 residues. Here the CDR3 DNA reads TGCGCCAGCAGCTTGACCACTGAGAACACTGAAGCTTTCTTT. Encoded protein: CASSLTTENTEAFF.

The chain links TRBV30 to TRBJ1-4; 9 bases match TRBD1. Germline lookup yields CDR1 GTSNPN and CDR2 SVGIG (reference sequence). After removal of 0 bases from V and 5 bases from J, the junction contained 10 bases not matched to a gene. The CDR3 contains 17 residues. CDR3 residues: CAWSVRGGQGLNEKLFF. CDR3 DNA sequence: TGTGCCTGGAGTGTACGGGGGGGACAGGGCCTAAATGAAAAACTGTTTTTT.

This clone came up once. V usage is TRBV9 and J usage is TRBJ2-2, with D unresolved. The CDR3 contains 13 residues. Trimming took off 0 bases at V and 7 bases at J, with 7 bases between the two ends. Germline loops: CDR1 SGDLS, CDR2 YYNGEE. CDR3 sequence: CASSVEGGGELFF. DNA of the CDR3: TGTGCCAGCAGCGTAGAAGGCGGCGGGGAGCTGTTTTTT.

The chain couples TRBV5-4 to TRBJ2-2, with D perhaps TRBD1 or TRBD2 (5 bases each). This CDR3 is built from 17 residues. The V end was cut by 4 bases, the J end by 6 bases, with 22 bases between. The germline V gene encodes CDR1 SGHNT and CDR2 YYREEE (reference sequence). The CDR3 loop is CASSPGHLKRVAGELFF. For the CDR3, the DNA is TGTGCCAGCAGCCCGGGGCACCTCAAAAGGGTCGCCGGGGAGCTGTTTTTT.

CDR3 protein: CAILLAWGGADTQYF. The CDR3 bases are TGTGCCATTCTGCTAGCGTGGGGTGGCGCAGATACGCAGTATTTT. V usage is TRBV11-2 and J usage is TRBJ2-3; D might be TRBD2 (6 bases). CDR3 size: 15 residues. The ends were cut back, 10 bases at V and 4 bases at J, with 21 bases in the middle. Germline assignment: CDR1 SGHAT and CDR2 FQNNGV.

This sequence joins TRBV5-8 and TRBJ2-1; D perhaps matches TRBD1 (6 bases). V was cut by 4 bases and J by 3 bases, with 14 bases left in between. The CDR3 is 15 amino acids. Germline V lookup: CDR1 SGHTS, CDR2 YDEGEE. CDR3 loop: CASSPAPDSYNEQFF. The CDR3 nucleotides are TGTGCCAGCAGCCCCGCTCCGGACAGCTACAATGAGCAGTTCTTC.

V is TRBV28 and J is TRBJ2-3; the D call may be TRBD1 or TRBD2 (5 bases each). The germline V and J ends were trimmed by 7 bases and 1 base, with 15 bases remaining between them. The CDR3 runs 15 residues. Germline values: CDR1 MDHEN, CDR2 SYDVKM. CDR3 bases: TGTGCCAGCACTTCCGGGACCCGGGGCACAGATACGCAGTATTTT. Translation: CASTSGTRGTDTQYF.

As concerns this clone: At the DNA level, this CDR3 is encoded by other sequences in the same sample as well. CDR3 sequence reads: CASRGTGHQPQHF. The CDR3 DNA follows: TGTGCCAGCAGAGGGACAGGGCATCAGCCCCAGCATTTT. The V and J genes are TRBV6-1 and TRBJ1-5, with 9 bases identical to TRBD1. The CDR3 runs to 13 residues. Germline loops: CDR1 MNHNS, CDR2 SASEGT. V shed 6 bases, J shed 5 bases, and the junction held 2 bases outside the gene matches.

The chain couples TRBV5-1 to TRBJ1-1, with D possibly matching TRBD1 (5 bases). Germline values: CDR1 SGHRS, CDR2 YFSETQ. The CDR3 is 15 residues long. Trimming shortened V by 6 bases and J by 4 bases, and 19 bases separated the two germline ends. The CDR3 here is CASTKDTGYITEAFF. The CDR3 DNA follows: TGCGCCAGCACAAAGGACACAGGTTATATCACTGAAGCTTTCTTT.

The chain recombines TRBV7-9 with TRBJ2-5; D may be TRBD2 (6 bases). This CDR3 has 13 residues. CDR1 and CDR2 from the germline V gene are SEHNR and FQNEAQ (reference sequence). The V gene lost 5 bases and the J gene lost 4 bases, with 11 bases spanning the gap. The CDR3 DNA reads as TGTGCCAGCAGCACGGGAGTACGAGAGACCCAGTACTTC. Its protein product is CASSTGVRETQYF.

The rearrangement uses TRBV9 and TRBJ2-2, with 13 nucleotides matching TRBD2. V trimming: 4 bases; J trimming: 5 bases; junction bases outside the gene matches: 5. CDR3 size: 16 residues. Germline assignment: CDR1 SGDLS and CDR2 YYNGEE. The CDR3 protein is CASSPTSGRGTGELFF. In nucleotides, the CDR3 is TGTGCCAGCAGCCCCACTAGCGGGAGGGGGACCGGGGAGCTGTTTTTT.

This clone occurred once. The V gene is TRBV7-9, the J gene TRBJ1-1; perhaps TRBD1 as D (6 bases). The V gene lost 5 bases and the J gene lost 2 bases, with 12 bases spanning the gap. The CDR3 extends over 14 amino acids. Germline loops: CDR1 SEHNR, CDR2 FQNEAQ (reference sequence). CDR3 sequence reads: CASSRGGGNTEAFF. CDR3 coding DNA: TGTGCCAGCAGCCGAGGGGGAGGTAACACTGAAGCTTTCTTT. Combining the CDR3 with reference TRBV7-9 and TRBJ1-1 gives the whole variable domain DTGVSQNPRHKITKRGQNVTFRCDPISEHNRLYWYRQTLGQGPEFLTYFQNEAQLEKSRLLSDRFSAERPKGSFSTLEIQRTEQGDSAMYLCASSRGGGNTEAFFGQGTRLTVV.

A word on this clone: Other nucleotide sequences in the sample specify the same CDR3. This chain connects TRBV5-4 to TRBJ2-1, with 8 positions matching TRBD2. Trimming removed 1 base from V and 0 bases from J; junction bases left unmatched: 0. This CDR3 region has 15 residues. The V gene's germline CDR1 is SGHNT and CDR2 YYREEE (reference sequence). In DNA, the CDR3 is TGTGCCAGCAGCTTGAGCGGGAGCTCCTACAATGAGCAGTTCTTC. The encoded protein is CASSLSGSSYNEQFF.

This clone has a handful of counts. The chain links TRBV2 to TRBJ1-1; TRBD1 matches 8 bases. The V gene end was trimmed by 7 bases and the J gene end by 0 bases; junction bases not matched to a gene: 4. The germline V gene encodes CDR1 SNHLY and CDR2 FYNNEI. The CDR3 loop spans 14 amino acids. The CDR3 sequence is CASTRQGLNTEAFF. The DNA of the CDR3 is TGTGCCAGCACTAGACAGGGGTTGAACACTGAAGCTTTCTTT.

Notes on this clone: The same CDR3 can be traced to other DNA sequences in this sample. The chain joins TRBV5-4 to TRBJ2-1; 10 bases align to TRBD2. CDR1 SGHNT and CDR2 YYREEE come from the germline V gene (reference sequence). The J segment lost 2 bases and the V segment lost 0 bases, leaving 2 bases of the junction unmatched. The CDR3 loop spans 16 amino acids. CDR3 in DNA: TGTGCCAGCAGCTTGGGTACTAGCGGGACCTACAATGAGCAGTTCTTC. Protein: CASSLGTSGTYNEQFF.